These 14 T cell receptor beta chains were sequenced from one sample in a study of chemoradiotherapy in HPV16-positive cancers. Produced via immunoSEQ multiplex PCR; TCRdb's table is partial and in-frame only. The table shows more than 30,000 clones, with roughly nine tenths occurring only once. The sample consisted of blood, taken from a patient who underwent chemoradiotherapy. All receptors come from a human donor with HPV-associated anogenital cancer.

This clone is a singleton in its sample. CDR3 nucleotide sequence: TGTGCCAGCAGCCCGTCCCGGGACACCTCCTACGAGCAGTACTTC. This gives the protein CASSPSRDTSYEQYF. The chain employs TRBV5-6 and TRBJ2-7; possible D gene TRBD1, 6 bases. The V end was cut by 4 bases, the J end by 0 bases, with 14 bases between. Per the germline V gene, CDR1 is SGHDT and CDR2 is YYEEEE. This CDR3 is built from 15 residues.

The CDR3 DNA reads TGTGCCAGCGGGGCAGGGTTCACTGAAGCTTTCTTT. Translation: CASGAGFTEAFF. V usage is TRBV6-1 and J usage is TRBJ1-1, with D tentatively TRBD1 (5 bases). V shed 8 bases and J shed 4 bases, with 11 bases lying between them. This CDR3 is built from 12 residues. Germline-derived CDR1 and CDR2 are MNHNS and SASEGT.

This clone was seen a handful of times. This chain links TRBV10-1 with TRBJ1-1; a possible D gene is TRBD1 (6 bases). Trimming took 6 bases from V and 1 from J, leaving 12 bases between them. The CDR3 has 14 amino acids. Germline-derived CDR1 and CDR2 are WNHNN and SYGVQD (reference sequence). The DNA for the CDR3 is TGCGCCAGCAGCAATGGGGGGCCGAACACTGAAGCTTTCTTT. Encoded protein: CASSNGGPNTEAFF.

The chain combines TRBV10-3 with TRBJ2-3, with D perhaps TRBD2 (5 bases). The CDR3 loop spans 15 amino acids. Trimming shortened V by 5 bases and J by 0 bases, and 12 bases separated the two germline ends. CDR1 and CDR2 from the germline V gene are ENHRY and SYGVKD. CDR3 DNA sequence: TGTGCCATCAGTACGAGGACTTCTAGCACAGATACGCAGTATTTT. Translation gives CAISTRTSSTDTQYF.

The chain combines TRBV5-8 with TRBJ1-2; possibly TRBD1 for D (6 bases). V lost 4 bases and J 1 base, leaving 14 bases between the germline ends. Germline CDR1 reads SGHTS; CDR2 reads YDEGEE. This CDR3 is 15 amino acids long. The CDR3 region is CASSPDRAFNYGYTF. Here the CDR3 DNA reads TGTGCCAGCAGCCCGGACAGAGCCTTTAACTATGGCTACACCTTC.

V usage is TRBV6-1 and J usage is TRBJ1-2; a weak D match, TRBD1 (5 bases). The CDR3 is made up of 13 amino acids. CDR1 and CDR2 (germline): MNHNS, SASEGT. The ends were cut back, 3 bases at V and 2 bases at J, with 7 bases in the middle. The chain's CDR3 is CASSEGGNYGYTF. In DNA form, the CDR3 reads TGTGCCAGCAGTGAGGGGGGGAACTATGGCTACACCTTC.

The V and J genes are TRBV9 and TRBJ1-1, with a tentative D call TRBD1 (6 bases). Germline CDR1 and CDR2: SGDLS and YYNGEE. Trimming took off 0 bases at V and 5 bases at J, with 8 bases between the two ends. This CDR3 is built from 13 residues. This chain's CDR3 is CASSVEGGTEAFF. The CDR3 DNA follows: TGTGCCAGCAGCGTAGAAGGGGGGACTGAAGCTTTCTTT.

V is TRBV6-5 and J is TRBJ1-6; the D is unclear. The CDR3 extends over 11 amino acids. Germline-derived CDR1 and CDR2 are MNHEY and SVGAGI. V dropped 5 bases and J dropped 7 bases, with 3 bases sitting between them. CDR3 sequence (DNA): TGTGCCAGCAGTAACAATTCACCCCTCCACTTT. Translating gives CASSNNSPLHF.

The gene calls are TRBV5-6 and TRBJ2-5; D might be TRBD1 or TRBD2, each matching 5 bases. V lost 0 bases and J 7 bases, leaving 19 bases between the germline ends. Germline V lookup: CDR1 SGHDT, CDR2 YYEEEE. The CDR3 totals 16 residues. The CDR3 reads CASSLGAGIGRGTQYF. CDR3 nucleotide sequence: TGTGCCAGCAGCTTGGGGGCCGGGATAGGAAGGGGGACCCAGTACTTC. Together with reference TRBV5-6 and TRBJ2-5, the CDR3 gives the full variable domain: DAGVTQSPTHLIKTRGQQVTLRCSPKSGHDTVSWYQQALGQGPQFIFQYYEEEERQRGNFPDRFSGHQFPNYSSELNVNALLLGDSALYLCASSLGAGIGRGTQYFGPGTRLLVL.

This clone appeared once. CDR3 amino acids: CASSSGGGPYEQYF. The CDR3 DNA sequence: TGTGCCAGCAGTTCAGGGGGAGGCCCCTACGAGCAGTACTTC. The chain couples TRBV27 to TRBJ2-7; D perhaps matches TRBD1 (7 bases). Germline assignment: CDR1 MNHEY and CDR2 SMNVEV (reference sequence). This CDR3 spans 14 amino acids. V was cut by 4 bases and J by 2 bases, with 12 bases left in between.

The chain is built from TRBV11-3 and TRBJ2-1, with a weak D call TRBD2 (5 bases). CDR1 is SGHNT, CDR2 YENEEA, per germline. The V end was cut by 5 bases, the J end by 8 bases, with 16 bases between. The CDR3 sequence is 14 residues long. The DNA of the CDR3 is TGTGCCAGCAGCCCCCCGGGATCGAGGGATGAGCAGTTCTTC. It encodes CASSPPGSRDEQFF.

The rearrangement links TRBV10-3 to TRBJ2-5; D possibly corresponds to TRBD2 (7 bases). CDR1 and CDR2 (germline): ENHRY, SYGVKD. This CDR3 spans 15 amino acids. Trimming removed 6 bases from V and 1 base from J, with 15 bases in between. The chain's CDR3 is CAIRGGGPLQETQYF. CDR3 coding DNA: TGTGCCATCAGGGGAGGGGGGCCCCTCCAAGAGACCCAGTACTTC.

The rearrangement joins TRBV2 to TRBJ2-5; D gene ambiguous. The CDR3 loop spans 12 amino acids. The germline V and J ends were trimmed by 4 bases and 5 bases, with 8 bases remaining between them. Germline loops: CDR1 SNHLY, CDR2 FYNNEI. CDR3 nucleotide sequence: TGTGCCAGCAGTGTGTCCTCGGAGACCCAGTACTTC. Translated: CASSVSSETQYF.

The chain has TRBV4-1 and TRBJ1-2; 9 nucleotides agree with TRBD1. Germline CDR1 is MGHRA and CDR2 is YSYEKL. CDR3 length: 15 amino acids. Losses at the gene ends were 1 base for V and 4 bases for J; bases not matched to a gene: 4. CDR3 coding DNA: TGCGCCAGCAGCCAAGTTTTACAGGGGGCCTATGGCTACACCTTC. Its protein product is CASSQVLQGAYGYTF.